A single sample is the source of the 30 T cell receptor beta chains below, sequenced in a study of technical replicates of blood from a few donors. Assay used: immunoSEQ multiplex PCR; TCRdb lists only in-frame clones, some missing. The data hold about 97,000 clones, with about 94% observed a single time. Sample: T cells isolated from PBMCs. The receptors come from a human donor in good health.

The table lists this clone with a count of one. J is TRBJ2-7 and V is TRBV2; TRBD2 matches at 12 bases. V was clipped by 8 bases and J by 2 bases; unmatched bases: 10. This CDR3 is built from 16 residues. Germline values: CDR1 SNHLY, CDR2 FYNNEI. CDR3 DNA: TGTGCCAGCGACATTCCTAGCGGGAGGGTCACCTACGAGCAGTACTTC. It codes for CASDIPSGRVTYEQYF.

CDR3 nucleotide sequence: TGTGCCAGCAGCCGGACTGACAATCAGCCCCAGCATTTT. Its translation: CASSRTDNQPQHF. The chain couples TRBV6-5 to TRBJ1-5; D call uncertain. This CDR3 is 13 amino acids long. V was trimmed by 6 bases and J by 3 bases, leaving 9 bases between them. CDR1 is MNHEY, CDR2 SVGAGI, per germline.

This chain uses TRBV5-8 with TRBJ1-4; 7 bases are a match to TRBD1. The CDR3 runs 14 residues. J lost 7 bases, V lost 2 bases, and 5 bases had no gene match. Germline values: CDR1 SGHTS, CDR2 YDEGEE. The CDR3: CASSFGRGIEKLFF. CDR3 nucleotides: TGTGCCAGCAGCTTTGGCAGGGGGATTGAAAAACTGTTTTTT.

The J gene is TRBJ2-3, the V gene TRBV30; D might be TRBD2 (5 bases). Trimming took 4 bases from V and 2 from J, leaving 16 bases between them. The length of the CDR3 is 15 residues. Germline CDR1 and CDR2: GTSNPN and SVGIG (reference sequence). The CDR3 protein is CAWIDGAAFTDTQYF. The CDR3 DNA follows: TGTGCCTGGATTGACGGAGCGGCATTCACAGATACGCAGTATTTT. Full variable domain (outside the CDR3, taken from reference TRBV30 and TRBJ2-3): SQTIHQWPATLVQPVGSPLSLECTVEGTSNPNLYWYRQAAGRGLQLLFYSVGIGQISSEVPQNLSASRPQDRQFILSSKKLLLSDSGFYLCAWIDGAAFTDTQYFGPGTRLTVL.

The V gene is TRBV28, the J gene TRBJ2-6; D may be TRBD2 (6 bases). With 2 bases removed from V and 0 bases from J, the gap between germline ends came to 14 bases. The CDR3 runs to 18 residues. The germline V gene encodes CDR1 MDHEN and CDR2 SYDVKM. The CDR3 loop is CASSLGRRGSSGANVLTF. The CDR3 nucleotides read TGTGCCAGCAGTTTAGGTCGGAGGGGCAGCTCTGGGGCCAACGTCCTGACTTTC.

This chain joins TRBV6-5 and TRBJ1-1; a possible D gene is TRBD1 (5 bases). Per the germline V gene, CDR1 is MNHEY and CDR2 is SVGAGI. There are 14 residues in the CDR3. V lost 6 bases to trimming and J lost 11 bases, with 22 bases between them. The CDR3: CASRPHSGGLWAFF. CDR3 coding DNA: TGTGCCAGCAGACCCCACTCGGGGGGGTTGTGGGCTTTCTTT.

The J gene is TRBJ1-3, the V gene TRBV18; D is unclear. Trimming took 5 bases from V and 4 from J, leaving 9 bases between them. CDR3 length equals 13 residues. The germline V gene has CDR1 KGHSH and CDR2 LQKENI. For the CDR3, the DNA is TGTGCCAGCTCAGAACAGTCGGGAAACACCATATATTTT. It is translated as CASSEQSGNTIYF.

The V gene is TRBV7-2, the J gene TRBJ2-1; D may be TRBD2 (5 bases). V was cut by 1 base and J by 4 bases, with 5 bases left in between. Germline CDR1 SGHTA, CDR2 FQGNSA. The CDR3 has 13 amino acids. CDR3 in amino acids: CASSLGTYNEQFF. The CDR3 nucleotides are TGTGCCAGCAGCTTAGGGACTTACAATGAGCAGTTCTTC.

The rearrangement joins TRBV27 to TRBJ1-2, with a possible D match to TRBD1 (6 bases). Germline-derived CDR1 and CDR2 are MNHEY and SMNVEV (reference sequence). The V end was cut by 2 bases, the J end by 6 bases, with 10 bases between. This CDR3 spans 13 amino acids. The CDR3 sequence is CASSLQGWDGYTF. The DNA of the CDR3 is TGTGCCAGCAGTTTACAGGGGTGGGATGGCTACACCTTC.

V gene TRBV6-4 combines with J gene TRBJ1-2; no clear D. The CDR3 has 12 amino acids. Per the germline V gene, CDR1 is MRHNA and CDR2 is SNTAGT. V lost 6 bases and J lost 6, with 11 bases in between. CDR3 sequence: CASRDENHGYTF. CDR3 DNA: TGTGCCAGCAGGGACGAGAATCATGGCTACACCTTC.

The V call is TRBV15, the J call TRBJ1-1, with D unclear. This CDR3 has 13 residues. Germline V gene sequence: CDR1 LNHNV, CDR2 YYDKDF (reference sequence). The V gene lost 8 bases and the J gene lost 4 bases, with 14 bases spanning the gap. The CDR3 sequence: CATRQAVGTEAFF. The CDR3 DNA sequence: TGTGCCACCCGGCAGGCTGTAGGCACTGAAGCTTTCTTT.

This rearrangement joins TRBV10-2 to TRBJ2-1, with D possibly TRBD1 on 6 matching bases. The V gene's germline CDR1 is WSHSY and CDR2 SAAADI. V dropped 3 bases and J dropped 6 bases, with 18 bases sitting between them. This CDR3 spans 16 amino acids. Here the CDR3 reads CASSELQGTLSNEQFF. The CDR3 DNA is TGCGCCAGCAGTGAACTACAGGGTACCCTTTCCAATGAGCAGTTCTTC.

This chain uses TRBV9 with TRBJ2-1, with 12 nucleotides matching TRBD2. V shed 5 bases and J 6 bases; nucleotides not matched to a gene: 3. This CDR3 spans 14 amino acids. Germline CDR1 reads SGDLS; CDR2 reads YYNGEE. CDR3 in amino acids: CASSLAGGPNEQFF. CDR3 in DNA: TGTGCCAGCAGTCTAGCGGGAGGGCCCAATGAGCAGTTCTTC.

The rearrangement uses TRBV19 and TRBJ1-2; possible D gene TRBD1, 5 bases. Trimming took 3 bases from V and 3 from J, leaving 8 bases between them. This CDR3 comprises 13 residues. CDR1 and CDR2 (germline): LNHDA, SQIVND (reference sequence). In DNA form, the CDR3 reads TGTGCCAGTAGTATGCAGGGTGACTATGGCTACACCTTC. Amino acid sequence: CASSMQGDYGYTF.

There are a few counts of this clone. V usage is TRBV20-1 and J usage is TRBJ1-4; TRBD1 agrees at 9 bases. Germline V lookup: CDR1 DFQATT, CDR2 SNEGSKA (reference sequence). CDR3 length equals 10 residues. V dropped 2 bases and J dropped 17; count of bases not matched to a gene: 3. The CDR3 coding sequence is TGCAGTGCTAGACGGGACAGGGTCTTTTTT. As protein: CSARRDRVFF.

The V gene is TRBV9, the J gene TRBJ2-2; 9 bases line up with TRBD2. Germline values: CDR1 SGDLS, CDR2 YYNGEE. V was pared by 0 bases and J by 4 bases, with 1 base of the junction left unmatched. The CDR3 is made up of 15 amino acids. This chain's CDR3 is CASSVASGTTGELFF. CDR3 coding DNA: TGTGCCAGCAGCGTAGCTAGCGGGACCACCGGGGAGCTGTTTTTT.

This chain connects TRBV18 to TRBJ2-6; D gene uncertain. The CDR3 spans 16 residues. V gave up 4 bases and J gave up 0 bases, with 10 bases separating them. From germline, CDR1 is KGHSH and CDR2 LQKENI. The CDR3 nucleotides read TGTGCCAGCTCACTTCTCCCCTACTCTGGGGCCAACGTCCTGACTTTC. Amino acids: CASSLLPYSGANVLTF.

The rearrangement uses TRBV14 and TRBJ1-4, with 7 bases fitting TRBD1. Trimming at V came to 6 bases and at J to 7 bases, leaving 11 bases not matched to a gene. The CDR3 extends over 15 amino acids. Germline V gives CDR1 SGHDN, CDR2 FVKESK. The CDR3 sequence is CASSQLTGAAEKLFF. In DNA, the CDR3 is TGTGCCAGCAGTCAACTAACAGGGGCGGCTGAAAAACTGTTTTTT.

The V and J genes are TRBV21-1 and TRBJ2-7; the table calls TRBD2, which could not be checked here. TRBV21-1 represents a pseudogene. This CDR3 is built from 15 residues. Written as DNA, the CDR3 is TGTGCCAGCAGCAAAGAAGACCTAGCGGGAGGCGAGCAGTACTTC. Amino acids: CASSKEDLAGGEQYF.

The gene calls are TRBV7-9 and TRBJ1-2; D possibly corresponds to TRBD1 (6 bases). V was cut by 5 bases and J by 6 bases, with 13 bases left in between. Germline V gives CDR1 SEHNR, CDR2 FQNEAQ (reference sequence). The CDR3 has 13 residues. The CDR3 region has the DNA TGTGCCAGCAGCGGTAACAGGGCTGATGGCTACACCTTC. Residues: CASSGNRADGYTF.

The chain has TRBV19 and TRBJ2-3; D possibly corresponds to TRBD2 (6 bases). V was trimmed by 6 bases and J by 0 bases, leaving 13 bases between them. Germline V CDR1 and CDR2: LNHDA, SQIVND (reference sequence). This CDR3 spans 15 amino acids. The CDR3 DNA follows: TGTGCCAGTAGCCCCCAGGCGGGAAGCACAGATACGCAGTATTTT. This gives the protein CASSPQAGSTDTQYF.

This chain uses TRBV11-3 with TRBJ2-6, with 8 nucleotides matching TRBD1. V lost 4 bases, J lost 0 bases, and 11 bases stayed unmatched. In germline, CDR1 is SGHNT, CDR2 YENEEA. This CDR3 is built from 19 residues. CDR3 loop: CASSSPGTGRRSGANVLTF. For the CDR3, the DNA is TGTGCCAGCAGCTCCCCCGGGACAGGAAGACGCTCTGGGGCCAACGTCCTGACTTTC.

The CDR3 protein is CASSSIPGTGGANEQYF. CDR3 sequence (DNA): TGTGCCAGCAGCTCCATTCCCGGGACAGGGGGCGCGAACGAGCAGTACTTC. The chain has TRBV7-3 and TRBJ2-7, with TRBD1 matching over 12 bases. The CDR3 sequence is 17 residues long. CDR1 SGHTA and CDR2 FQGTGA come from the germline V gene. After removal of 4 bases from V and 5 bases from J, the junction contained 12 bases not matched to a gene. The whole variable domain, remainder taken from reference TRBV7-3 and TRBJ2-7, is GAGVSQTPSNKVTEKGKYVELRCDPISGHTALYWYRQSLGQGPEFLIYFQGTGAADDSGLPNDRFFAVRPEGSVSTLKIQRTERGDSAVYLCASSSIPGTGGANEQYFGPGTRLTVT.

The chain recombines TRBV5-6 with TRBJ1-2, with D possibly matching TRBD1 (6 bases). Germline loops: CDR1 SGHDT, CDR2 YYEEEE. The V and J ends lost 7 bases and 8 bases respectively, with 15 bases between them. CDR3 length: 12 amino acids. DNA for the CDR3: TGTGCCAGCGGCAGGGGCTCTAGGGGCTACACCTTC. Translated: CASGRGSRGYTF.

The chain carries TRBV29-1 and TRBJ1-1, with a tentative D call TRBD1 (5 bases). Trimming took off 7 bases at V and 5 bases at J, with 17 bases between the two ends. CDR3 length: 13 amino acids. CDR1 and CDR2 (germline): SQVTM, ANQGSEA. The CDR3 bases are TGCAGCGCCGTGGGACTGTCGGGGACTGAAGCTTTCTTT. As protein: CSAVGLSGTEAFF. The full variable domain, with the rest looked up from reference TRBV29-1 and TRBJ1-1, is SAVISQKPSRDICQRGTSLTIQCQVDSQVTMMFWYRQQPGQSLTLIATANQGSEATYESGFVIDKFPISRPNLTFSTLTVSNMSPEDSSIYLCSAVGLSGTEAFFGQGTRLTVV.

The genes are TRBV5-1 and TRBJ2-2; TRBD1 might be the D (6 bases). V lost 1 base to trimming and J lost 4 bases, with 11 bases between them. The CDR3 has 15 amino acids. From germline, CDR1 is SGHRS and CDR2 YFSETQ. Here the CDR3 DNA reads TGCGCCAGCAGCTTGTCACTCAGGGGCACCGGGGAGCTGTTTTTT. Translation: CASSLSLRGTGELFF.

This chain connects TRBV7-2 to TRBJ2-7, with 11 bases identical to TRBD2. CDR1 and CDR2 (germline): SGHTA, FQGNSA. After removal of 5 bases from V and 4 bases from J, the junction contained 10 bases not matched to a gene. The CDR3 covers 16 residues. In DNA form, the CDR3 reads TGTGCCAGCAGCCCGGGGCCCGGGACTAGCGGATACGAGCAGTACTTC. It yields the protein CASSPGPGTSGYEQYF. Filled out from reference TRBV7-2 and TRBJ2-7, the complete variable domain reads GAGVSQSPSNKVTEKGKDVELRCDPISGHTALYWYRQSLGQGLEFLIYFQGNSAPDKSGLPSDRFSAERTGGSVSTLTIQRTQQEDSAVYLCASSPGPGTSGYEQYFGPGTRLTVT.

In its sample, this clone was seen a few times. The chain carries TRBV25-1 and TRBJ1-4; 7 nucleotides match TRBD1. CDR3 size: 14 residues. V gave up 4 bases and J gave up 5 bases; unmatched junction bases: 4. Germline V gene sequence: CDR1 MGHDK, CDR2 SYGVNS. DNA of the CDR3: TGTGCCAGCAGTGGGACAGGATTGAATGAAAAACTGTTTTTT. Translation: CASSGTGLNEKLFF.

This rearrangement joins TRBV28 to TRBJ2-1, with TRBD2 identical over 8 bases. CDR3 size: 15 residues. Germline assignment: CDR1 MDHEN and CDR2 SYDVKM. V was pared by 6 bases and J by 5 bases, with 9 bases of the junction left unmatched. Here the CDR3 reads CASRLEREWNNEQFF. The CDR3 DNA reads TGTGCCAGCAGGTTGGAGCGGGAGTGGAACAATGAGCAGTTCTTC.

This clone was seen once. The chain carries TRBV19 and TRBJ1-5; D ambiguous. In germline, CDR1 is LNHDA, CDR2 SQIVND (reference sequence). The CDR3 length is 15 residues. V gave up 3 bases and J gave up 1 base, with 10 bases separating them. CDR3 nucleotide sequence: TGTGCCAGTAGTATGGTGGCGGCCAGCAATCAGCCCCAGCATTTT. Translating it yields CASSMVAASNQPQHF.